This T cell receptor (beta chain) came from a study of CD8+CD57+ T cells in acquired aplastic anemia. A word on this clonotype: Its antigen is as yet unknown.

General observations from the study: CD8+ Simpson's diversity did not differ significantly between patients and controls.

The CDR3 is made up of 14 amino acids. The V gene's germline CDR1 is SNHLY and CDR2 FYNNEI. The V end lost 6 bases, the J end lost 5 bases, and 16 bases lay between the germline ends. Patients chosen for sequencing had shown CD8+CD57+ cell expansion by flow cytometry. It was genomic DNA that served as the template for profiling TCR beta VDJ and CDR3. TCRdb redid the calling of the reads with MiXCR, one entry per CDR3 protein. The sample includes 200,000 to 300,000 distinct CDR3 sequences, approximately 86% of them seen just once. Material: sorted CD4+, CD8+, or CD8+CD57+ T cells (not recorded which) from PBMCs. V is TRBV2 and J is TRBJ1-2, with D possibly matching TRBD1 (6 bases). The receptor was derived from a human donor with aplastic anemia. The CDR3 DNA is TGTGCCAGCAGAACAGTACAGGGTCAATATGGCTACACCTTC. The encoded protein is CASRTVQGQYGYTF.